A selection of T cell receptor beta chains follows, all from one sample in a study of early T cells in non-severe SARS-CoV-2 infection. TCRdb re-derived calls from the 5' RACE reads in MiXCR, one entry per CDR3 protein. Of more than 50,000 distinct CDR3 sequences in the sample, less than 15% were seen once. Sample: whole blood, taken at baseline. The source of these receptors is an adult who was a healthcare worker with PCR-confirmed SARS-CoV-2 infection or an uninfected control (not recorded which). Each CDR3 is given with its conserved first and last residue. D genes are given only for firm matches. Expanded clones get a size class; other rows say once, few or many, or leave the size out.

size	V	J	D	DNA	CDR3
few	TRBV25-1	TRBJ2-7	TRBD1	TGTGCCAGCAGTGAATCCCCCTCTACAGGGGCGAAATCCTACGAGCAGTACTTC	CASSESPSTGAKSYEQYF
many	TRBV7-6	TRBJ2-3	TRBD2	TGTGCCAGCAGCCCTAGCGGGAGGACGTACACAGATACGCAGTATTTT	CASSPSGRTYTDTQYF
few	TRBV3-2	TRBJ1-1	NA	TGTGCCAGCAGCCTCTCTCGGACAGCTCTGAACACTGAAGCTTTCTTT	CASSLSRTALNTEAFF
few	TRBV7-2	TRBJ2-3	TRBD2	TGTGCCAGCAGCGTAGCGGGCTCCACAGATACGCAGTATTTT	CASSVAGSTDTQYF
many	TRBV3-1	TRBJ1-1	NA	TGTGCCAGCAGCCTGAGGGGGGCGGAAACTGAAGCTTTCTTT	CASSLRGAETEAFF
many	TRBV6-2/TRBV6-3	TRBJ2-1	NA	TGTGCCAGCAGTGGAGGGGATTTGTCCAATGAGCAGTTCTTC	CASSGGDLSNEQFF
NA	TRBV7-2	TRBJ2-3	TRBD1	TGTGCCAGCAGCCCCGACAGGGGCCGAGATACGCAGTATTTT	CASSPDRGRDTQYF
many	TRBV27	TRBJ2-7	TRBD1	TGTGCCAGCAGTCTCCGATCCGGGACAGGGCGGTCCGAGCAGTACTTC	CASSLRSGTGRSEQYF
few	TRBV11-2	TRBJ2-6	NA	TGTGCCAGCAGCTACACCCGCTCTGGGGCCAACGTCCTGACTTTC	CASSYTRSGANVLTF
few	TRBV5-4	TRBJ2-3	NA	TGTGCCAGCAGCGTTGGGAGGGGGGGCTCAGATACGCAGTATTTT	CASSVGRGGSDTQYF
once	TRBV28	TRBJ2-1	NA	TGTGCCAGCATACCGCGCCCCCCCCGCTCCTACAATGAGCAGTTCTTC	CASIPRPPRSYNEQFF
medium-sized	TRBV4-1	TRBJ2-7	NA	TGCGCCAGCAGCCAACCAGGGACGCGGGAGCAGTACTTC	CASSQPGTREQYF
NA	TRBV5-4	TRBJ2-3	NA	TGTGCCAGCAGCTCTGGAACTAGCACAGATACGCAGTATTTT	CASSSGTSTDTQYF
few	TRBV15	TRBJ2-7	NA	TGTGCCACCAGCAGAGATAGGGAAGGGGAGCAGTACTTC	CATSRDREGEQYF
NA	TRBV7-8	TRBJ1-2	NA	TGTGCCAGCAGCCCCCCAAGGGGAGACTATGGCTACACCTTC	CASSPPRGDYGYTF
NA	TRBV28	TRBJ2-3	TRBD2	TGTGCCAGCAGTTCTCCTAGCGGGACCGGCACAGATACGCAGTATTTT	CASSSPSGTGTDTQYF
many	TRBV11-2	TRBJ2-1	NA	TGTGCCAGCAGCTCCCTGTTGGACAGCGCGGAGAATGAGCAGTTCTTC	CASSSLLDSAENEQFF
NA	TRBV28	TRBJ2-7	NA	TGTGCCAGCACTCCAGGCCCGATTGAGGGCAGGATCTACGAGCAGTACTTC	CASTPGPIEGRIYEQYF
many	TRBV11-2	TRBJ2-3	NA	TGTGCCAGCAGCCGCGAGCGGACCTACACAGATACGCAGTATTTT	CASSRERTYTDTQYF
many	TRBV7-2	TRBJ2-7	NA	TGTGCCAGCAGCCTGGGGGCTAGCGTGGCCTACGAGCAGTACTTC	CASSLGASVAYEQYF
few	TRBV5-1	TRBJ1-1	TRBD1	TGCGCCAGCAGCTTGGCCCCACAGGGGGAAAACACTGAAGCTTTCTTT	CASSLAPQGENTEAFF
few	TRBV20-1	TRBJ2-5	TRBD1	TGCAGTGCTAGACAGGGGGCGATGGAGACCCAGTACTTC	CSARQGAMETQYF
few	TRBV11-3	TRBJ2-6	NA	TGTGCCAGCAACCCCCCTGGGGCCAACGTCCTGACTTTC	CASNPPGANVLTF
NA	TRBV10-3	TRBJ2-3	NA	TGTGCCATCAGTGAGTCGACGGCGTCAGATACGCAGTATTTT	CAISESTASDTQYF